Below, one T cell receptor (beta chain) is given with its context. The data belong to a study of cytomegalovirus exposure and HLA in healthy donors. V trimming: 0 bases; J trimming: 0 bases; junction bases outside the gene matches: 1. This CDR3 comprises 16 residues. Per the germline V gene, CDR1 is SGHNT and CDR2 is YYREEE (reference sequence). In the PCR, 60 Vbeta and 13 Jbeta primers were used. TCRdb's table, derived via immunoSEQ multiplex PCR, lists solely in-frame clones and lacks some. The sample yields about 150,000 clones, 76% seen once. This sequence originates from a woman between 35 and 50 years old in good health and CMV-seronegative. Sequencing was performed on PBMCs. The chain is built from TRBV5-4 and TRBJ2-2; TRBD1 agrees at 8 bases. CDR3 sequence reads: CASSLVQGANTGELFF. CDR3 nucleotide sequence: TGTGCCAGCAGCTTGGTACAGGGGGCGAACACCGGGGAGCTGTTTTTT.